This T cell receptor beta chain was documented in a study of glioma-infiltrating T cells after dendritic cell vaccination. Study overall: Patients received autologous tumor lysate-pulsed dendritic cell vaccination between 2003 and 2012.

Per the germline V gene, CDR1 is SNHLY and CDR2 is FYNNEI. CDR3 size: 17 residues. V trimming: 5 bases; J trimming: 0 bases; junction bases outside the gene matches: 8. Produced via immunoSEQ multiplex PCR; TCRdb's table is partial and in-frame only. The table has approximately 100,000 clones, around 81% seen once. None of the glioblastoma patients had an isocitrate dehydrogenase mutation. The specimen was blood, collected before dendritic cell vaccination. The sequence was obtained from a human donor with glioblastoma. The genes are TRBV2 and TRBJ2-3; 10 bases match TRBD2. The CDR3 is CASSWKAGGLSTDTQYF. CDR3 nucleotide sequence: TGTGCCAGCAGTTGGAAAGCGGGGGGGCTTAGCACAGATACGCAGTATTTT. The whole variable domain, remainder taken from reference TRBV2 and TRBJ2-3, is EPEVTQTPSHQVTQMGQEVILRCVPISNHLYFYWYRQILGQKVEFLVSFYNNEISEKSEIFDDQFSVERPDGSNFTLKIRSTKLEDSAMYFCASSWKAGGLSTDTQYFGPGTRLTVL.